Here is one T cell receptor beta chain with its context. These data are taken from a study of blood T cell repertoires in COVID-19. For the study at large: Whether acute or convalescent, the COVID-19 samples came from the United States, Italy and Spain.

Per the study methods: Reference gene primer amplification in the assay estimated nucleated cell counts. Generated by immunoSEQ multiplex PCR, the TCRdb table keeps only in-frame clones and is missing some. That table supplies the V and J calls and clone size; D and trimming were determined from the DNA. The table records roughly 280,000 clones, roughly 89% of them present only once. Cohort allocation depended upon clinical history that participants reported. Donors in Cohort 3 counted as recovered after two negative PCRs, clearance, or symptom resolution. Material for sequencing was PBMCs or T cells enriched from blood (not recorded which). The source of this sequence is a woman between 55 and 75 years old who had recovered from COVID-19.

In DNA form, the CDR3 reads TGTGCCAGCAGTCCAAGGGGAAGGGTCCAAGAGACCCAGTACTTC. Amino acid sequence: CASSPRGRVQETQYF. This sequence joins TRBV27 and TRBJ2-5, with D maybe TRBD1 (5 bases). With 5 bases removed from V and 1 base from J, the gap between germline ends came to 14 bases. The CDR3 contains 15 residues. The germline CDR1 and CDR2 sequences are MNHEY and SMNVEV (reference sequence).